Listed below are T cell receptor beta chains from one sample, sequenced in a study of T cells in Graves' hyperthyroidism and ophthalmopathy. TCRdb used MiXCR to reprocess the multiplex PCR reads, holding one entry per CDR3 protein. The sample has 400,000 to 500,000 distinct CDR3 sequences; around an eighth are singletons. The source material was blood. These receptors were obtained from a woman between 18 and 30 years old with Graves' hyperthyroidism. The CDR3 runs from the conserved cysteine through the conserved F or W. A D gene is named only where the DNA matches it firmly. Clone size is not always given. Where it is, it says once, few, many or a class for expanded clones.

>TRBJ1-5|-|many|TRBV6-1
TGTGCCAGCAGTTCGGAGGGATTTAGCAATCAGCCCCAGCATTTT
CASSSEGFSNQPQHF
>TRBJ1-1|-|few|TRBV11-2
TGTGCCAGCAGCTCGATCAGGGACACTGAAGCTTTCTTT
CASSSIRDTEAFF
>TRBJ2-2|-|many|TRBV18
TGTGCCAGCTCACCTAGACTCCCCGGGGAGCTGTTTTTT
CASSPRLPGELFF
>TRBJ2-7|-|-|TRBV12-3/TRBV12-4
TGTGCCAGCAGTAGGGATCAGTACGAGCAGTACTTC
CASSRDQYEQYF
>TRBJ2-3|TRBD2|-|TRBV9
TGTGCCAGCAGCGTAGCGGGACTAGCGGGAGATACGCAGTATTTT
CASSVAGLAGDTQYF
>TRBJ1-1|TRBD1|few|TRBV7-6
TGTGCCAGCAGCTTAGGGTTAAACAGGGGGACTGAAGCTTTCTTT
CASSLGLNRGTEAFF
>TRBJ1-1|-|many|TRBV7-3
TGTGCCAGCAGCACTCGACCGGGCCTCACTGAAGCTTTCTTT
CASSTRPGLTEAFF
>TRBJ1-2|-|few|TRBV2
TGTGCCAGACGGACGGACTATCTAGCTAACTATGGCTACACCTTC
CARRTDYLANYGYTF
>TRBJ2-6|-|many|TRBV5-6
TGTGCCAGCAGCTTGGGGCTTAATGCTGGGGCCAACGTCCTGACTTTC
CASSLGLNAGANVLTF
>TRBJ2-4|-|many|TRBV13
TGTGCCAGCAGCCCCCCCCTCAAGGGTGCCCAAAACATTCAGTACTTC
CASSPPLKGAQNIQYF
>TRBJ2-7|-|-|TRBV19
TGTGCCAGTAGTACCCCAGGGTCGACCTACGAGCAGTACTTC
CASSTPGSTYEQYF
>TRBJ2-1|-|many|TRBV3-1
TGTGCCAGCAGCCCCAGGGCAAACAATGAGCAGTTCTTC
CASSPRANNEQFF
>TRBJ2-1|-|-|TRBV7-3
TGTGCCAGTACAGCAAACGTCCTCAATGAGCAGTTCTTC
CASTANVLNEQFF
>TRBJ2-1|-|many|TRBV27
TGTGCCAGCAGTTTAGCCCCAGGGAGCTCCTACAATGAGCAGTTCTTC
CASSLAPGSSYNEQFF
>TRBJ2-5|TRBD2|many|TRBV12-3/TRBV12-4
TGTGCCAGCAGCCCACTAGCGGGAGAACTCCAAGAGACCCAGTACTTC
CASSPLAGELQETQYF
>TRBJ1-2|-|many|TRBV5-6
TGTGCCAGCAGGGGGTTCAACTATGGCTACACCTTC
CASRGFNYGYTF
>TRBJ2-1|TRBD2|-|TRBV7-3
TGTGCCAGCAGCTCGACACTAGCGGGAGGGCCGGGTGAGCAGTTCTTC
CASSSTLAGGPGEQFF